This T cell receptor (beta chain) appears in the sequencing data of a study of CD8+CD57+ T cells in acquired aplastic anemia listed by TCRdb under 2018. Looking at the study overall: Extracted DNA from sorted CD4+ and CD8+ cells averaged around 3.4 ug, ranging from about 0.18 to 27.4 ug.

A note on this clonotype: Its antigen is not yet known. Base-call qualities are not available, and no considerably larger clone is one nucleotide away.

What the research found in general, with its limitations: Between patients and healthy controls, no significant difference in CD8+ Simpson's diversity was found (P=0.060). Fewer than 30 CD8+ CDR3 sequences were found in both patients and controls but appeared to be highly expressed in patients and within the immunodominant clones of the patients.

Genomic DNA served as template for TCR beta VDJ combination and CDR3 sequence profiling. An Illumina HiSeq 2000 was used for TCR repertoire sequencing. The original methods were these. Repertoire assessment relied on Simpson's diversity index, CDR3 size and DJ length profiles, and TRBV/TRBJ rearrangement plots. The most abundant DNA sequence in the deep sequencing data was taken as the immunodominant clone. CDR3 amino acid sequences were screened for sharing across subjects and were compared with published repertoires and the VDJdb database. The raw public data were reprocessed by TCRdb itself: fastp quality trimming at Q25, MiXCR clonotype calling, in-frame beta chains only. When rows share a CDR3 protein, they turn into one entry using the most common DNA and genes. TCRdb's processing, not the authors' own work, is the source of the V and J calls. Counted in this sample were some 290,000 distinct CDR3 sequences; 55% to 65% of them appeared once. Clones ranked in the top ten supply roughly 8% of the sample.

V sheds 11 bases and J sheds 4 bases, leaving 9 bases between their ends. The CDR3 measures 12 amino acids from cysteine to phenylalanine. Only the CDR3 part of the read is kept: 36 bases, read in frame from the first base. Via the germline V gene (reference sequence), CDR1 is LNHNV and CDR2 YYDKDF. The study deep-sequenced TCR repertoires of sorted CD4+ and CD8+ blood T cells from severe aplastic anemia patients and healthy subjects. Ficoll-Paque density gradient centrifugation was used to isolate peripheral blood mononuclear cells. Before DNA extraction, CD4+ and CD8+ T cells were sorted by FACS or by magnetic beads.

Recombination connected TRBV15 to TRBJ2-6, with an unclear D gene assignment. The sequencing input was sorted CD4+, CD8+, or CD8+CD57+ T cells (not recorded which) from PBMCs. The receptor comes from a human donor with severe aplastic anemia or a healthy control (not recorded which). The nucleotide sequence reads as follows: TGTGCCCCAGACGACGGGGCCAACGTCCTGACTTTC. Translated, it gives CAPDDGANVLTF. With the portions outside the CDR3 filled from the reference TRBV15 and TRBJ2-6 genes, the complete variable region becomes DAMVIQNPRYQVTQFGKPVTLSCSQTLNHNVMYWYQQKSSQAPKLLFHYYDKDFNNEADTPDNFQSRRPNTSFCFLDIRSPGLGDTAMYLCAPDDGANVLTFGAGSRLTVL.